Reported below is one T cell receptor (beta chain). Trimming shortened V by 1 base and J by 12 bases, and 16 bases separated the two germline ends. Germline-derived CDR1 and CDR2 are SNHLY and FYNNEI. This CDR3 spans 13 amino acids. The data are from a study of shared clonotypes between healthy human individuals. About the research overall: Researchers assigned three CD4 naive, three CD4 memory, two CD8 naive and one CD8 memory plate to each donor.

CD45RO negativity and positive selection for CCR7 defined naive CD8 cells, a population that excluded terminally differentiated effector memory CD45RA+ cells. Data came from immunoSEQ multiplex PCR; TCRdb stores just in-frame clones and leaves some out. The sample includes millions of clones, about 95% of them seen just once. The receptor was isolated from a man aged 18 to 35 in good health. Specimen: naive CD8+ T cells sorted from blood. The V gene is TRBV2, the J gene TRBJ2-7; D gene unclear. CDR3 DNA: TGTGCCAGCAGTGAAGGGCGTAGGGATTGGTCGTACTTC. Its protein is CASSEGRRDWSYF.